A selection of T cell receptor beta chains follows, all from one sample in a study of blood T cell repertoires in COVID-19. Sequenced by immunoSEQ multiplex PCR; TCRdb stores in-frame clones only, minus some. The sample yields approximately 190,000 clones, 80% to 85% seen once. The sequencing input was PBMCs or T cells enriched from blood (not recorded which). These receptors were collected from a man in his forties or fifties who had recovered from COVID-19. Both conserved end residues are trimmed from each CDR3.

TRBV27,TRBJ1-6,ASSLQGQVSSPLH
TRBV19,TRBJ1-5,ASSDRDRGSQPQH
TRBV21-1,TRBJ1-6,ASSKVGGQGVRPNSPLH
TRBV18,TRBJ1-2,ASSPDRGYGYT
TRBV30,TRBJ1-2,AWRAQGAGGYT
TRBV28,TRBJ1-5,ASRPGTGGFGNQPQH
TRBV18,TRBJ2-3,ASSPTLQSTDTQY
TRBV7-5,TRBJ1-1,ARSFRDTTSTEAF
TRBV6-6,TRBJ2-7,ASSYKGVRYEQY
TRBV28,TRBJ1-6,ASSSYDRVKSPLH
TRBV29-1,TRBJ2-1,SVPRDRALREQF
TRBV6-5,TRBJ1-2,ASSRDSLYGYT
TRBV18,TRBJ1-2,ASSPKTPGQGISGYT
TRBV18,TRBJ2-7,ASSSGLRSSYEQY
TRBV7-9,TRBJ1-5,ASSFIGQPQH
TRBV28,TRBJ1-5,ASITGGALVSNQPQH
TRBV5-8,TRBJ1-2,ASSLDRGDYGYT
TRBV28,TRBJ2-6,ASSLWQAYSGANVLT
TRBV5-1,TRBJ1-6,ASSLGQDTYNSPLH
TRBV9,TRBJ1-2,ASSGGLLTGDKNYGYT
TRBV19,TRBJ1-2,ASSGGGISKNYGYT
TRBV6-5,TRBJ1-1,ASNGQGAGTEAF
TRBV9,TRBJ1-1,ASSVTLNTEAF
TRBV4-2,TRBJ1-1,ASSQVDRGSTEAF
TRBV2,TRBJ2-5,ASWTGQGLETQY
TRBV25-1,TRBJ2-3,ASSTPTGGQDTQY
TRBV2,TRBJ2-3,ASSEVGGGLTDTQY
TRBV18,TRBJ1-1,ASSTDRDTEAF
TRBV29-1,TRBJ1-3,SVGTNSGNTIY
TRBV7-9,TRBJ1-4,ASSTGDRGHFEKLF
TRBV6-1,TRBJ2-7,ASSGDRGRGTSEQY
TRBV27,TRBJ1-6,ASRPSRSSLYNSPLH
TRBV9,TRBJ2-1,ASSAGGAGSYNEQF
TRBV27,TRBJ1-4,ASSSQLTREKLF
TRBV11-2,TRBJ2-5,ASSLQSETQY
TRBV18,TRBJ2-5,ASSPFPETQY
TRBV18,TRBJ1-3,ASSPGTGSGNTIY
TRBV23-1,TRBJ1-5,ASSQCPSSKGEMDQPQH
TRBV29-1,TRBJ1-1,SVHKVGAEAF
TRBV9,TRBJ2-5,ASSVGDRVNGETQY
TRBV19,TRBJ2-1,ASSHGSPAAEQF
TRBV11-2,TRBJ1-4,ASSLPSGSKEKLF
TRBV20-1,TRBJ2-1,SAERADEQF
TRBV3-1/TRBV3-2,TRBJ2-1,ASSQFSRGASYNEQF
TRBV6-6,TRBJ1-6,ASSYVGTGNSPLH
TRBV13,TRBJ1-2,ASSEDRNYGYT
TRBV7-6,TRBJ1-6,ASSARDRVSPLH
TRBV12-3/TRBV12-4,TRBJ1-6,ASRDRASPLH
TRBV20-1,TRBJ2-2,SASRQGPGELF
TRBV19,TRBJ1-4,ASSIRTGTNEKLF
TRBV11-2,TRBJ1-4,ASSPRQLNEKLF
TRBV2,TRBJ2-3,ASSFSSGGVTDTQY
TRBV5-1,TRBJ1-1,ASSLPGQGNTEAF
TRBV5-8,TRBJ2-3,ASSLGGQGRSTDTQY
TRBV29-1,TRBJ1-1,SVWTGGEAF
TRBV6-1,TRBJ1-2,ASSEGSYGYT
TRBV7-9,TRBJ1-6,ASSPDSSNSPLH